This T cell receptor (beta chain) was sequenced during a study of cytomegalovirus exposure and HLA in healthy donors. General study results and limits: According to the study, around 150 TCR beta chains were cytomegalovirus-associated.

Of note for this clone: The target antigen is unknown.

The assay was immunoSEQ multiplex PCR, and TCRdb's table has in-frame clones only and misses some. The sample yields fewer than 120,000 clones, more than 75% seen once. Germline lookup yields CDR1 SGHTA and CDR2 FQGNSA. This CDR3 has 19 amino acids. V lost 4 bases and J lost 7, with 28 bases in between. This TCR was sampled from a woman in her thirties in good health and CMV-seropositive. Sequencing was done on a sample of PBMCs. The chain recombines TRBV7-2 with TRBJ2-2, with D possibly being TRBD2 (5 bases). CDR3 loop: CASSSSVDGLLGVVGELFF. The CDR3 DNA reads as TGTGCCAGCAGCTCCTCGGTTGATGGACTCCTCGGGGTTGTCGGGGAGCTGTTTTTT.